This T cell receptor beta chain was sequenced during a study of shared T cell receptors in the human thymus. This clone has more than one count but fewer than ten. TCRdb's table, derived via immunoSEQ multiplex PCR, lists solely in-frame clones and lacks some. This table has over 450,000 clones, around 78% appearing once. Germline assignment: CDR1 MNHNS and CDR2 SASEGT. The CDR3 runs 14 residues. Trimming cost V 8 bases and J 3 bases; bases outside gene matches: 8. This sample also belongs to another study, concerning human thymus T cells. From that report: The donors were infants in Finland with congenital heart defects, otherwise immunologically healthy. Resections from corrective heart surgery provided thymus tissue. Related research described strongly overlapping thymic repertoires in unrelated people.

The V gene is TRBV6-1, the J gene TRBJ2-7, with 9 bases matching TRBD2. This TCR derives from a boy under two years old with a congenital heart defect. Sequencing was done on a sample of thymocytes. CDR3 amino acids: CASGTVAGDYEQYF. Here the CDR3 DNA reads TGTGCCAGCGGGACCGTAGCGGGAGACTACGAGCAGTACTTC.